What follows describes a single TCR beta chain. Antigen specificity is unknown. The 5'RACE template-switching step produced TCR cDNA and added a universal primer site and UMIs. TCRdb passed the 5' RACE reads through MiXCR, listing each CDR3 protein once. The profile shows nearly 300,000 distinct CDR3 sequences, approximately 8% of them singletons. Deletions cut 0 bases from V and 12 bases from J, with 12 bases between. CDR3 length equals 13 residues. The germline V gene encodes CDR1 KGHSH and CDR2 LQKENI. This record belongs to a study of T cells after yellow fever vaccination. Overall study: Where fractions had low cell numbers, libraries were prepared from them with the SMART-Seq v4 Ultra Low Input RNA kit.

General study findings and limits: The CD4 and CD8 compartments had a small share of their clonotypes in common. Subsequent to the booster, the majority of primary-vaccination clones reappeared (about 97% CD4, more than 70% CD8).

Sequenced material: CD4+ T cells sorted from PBMCs, taken 5 days after the yellow fever booster vaccination. This clonotype was obtained from a man younger than 35 who received the YFV17D yellow fever vaccine. J is TRBJ2-1 and V is TRBV18; D unresolved. CDR3 DNA sequence: TGTGCCAGCTCACCACCGGTCTTTGGTGGGCAGTTCTTC. Protein product: CASSPPVFGGQFF.